The 24 T cell receptor beta chains below come from one sample, sequenced in a study of shared clonotypes between healthy human individuals. CD8 cells regarded as naive lacked CD45RO, were positively chosen for CCR7, and omitted terminally differentiated effector memory CD45RA+ cells. Assay used: immunoSEQ multiplex PCR; TCRdb lists only in-frame clones, some missing. The sample shows around 2,000,000 clones, approximately 94% of them seen only once. Sample: naive CD8+ T cells sorted from blood. The receptors originated from a young man in good health.

The CDR3 sequence is CASSQDADRPPNEKLFF. CDR3 nucleotides: TGCGCCAGCAGCCAAGATGCCGACAGGCCCCCAAATGAAAAACTGTTTTTT. The rearrangement uses TRBV4-3 and TRBJ1-4, with D possibly TRBD1 on 6 matching bases. CDR1 is LGHNA and CDR2 is YSLEER in the germline V gene. Deletions cut 0 bases from V and 5 bases from J, with 16 bases between. The CDR3 is 17 residues long.

The chain couples TRBV19 to TRBJ2-7; a possible D gene is TRBD2 (5 bases). CDR1 and CDR2 (germline): LNHDA, SQIVND (reference sequence). CDR3 size: 12 residues. Trimming took off 3 bases at V and 5 bases at J, with 8 bases between the two ends. The chain's CDR3 is CASSIPGNEQYF. CDR3 bases: TGTGCCAGTAGTATCCCGGGGAACGAGCAGTACTTC. Filled out from reference TRBV19 and TRBJ2-7, the complete variable domain reads DGGITQSPKYLFRKEGQNVTLSCEQNLNHDAMYWYRQDPGQGLRLIYYSQIVNDFQKGDIAEGYSVSREKKESFPLTVTSAQKNPTAFYLCASSIPGNEQYFGPGTRLTVT.

V gene TRBV7-9 combines with J gene TRBJ2-5; 8 positions agree with TRBD2. The CDR3 runs 14 residues. Losses at the gene ends were 1 base for V and 4 bases for J; bases not matched to a gene: 2. CDR1 and CDR2 (germline): SEHNR, FQNEAQ (reference sequence). CDR3 region: CASSLVAGTETQYF. The CDR3 DNA follows: TGTGCCAGCAGCTTAGTAGCGGGAACAGAGACCCAGTACTTC.

The chain joins TRBV4-1 to TRBJ2-4; 12 bases are a match to TRBD2. The CDR3 loop spans 20 amino acids. In germline, CDR1 is MGHRA, CDR2 YSYEKL. The J segment lost 0 bases and the V segment lost 2 bases, leaving 11 bases of the junction unmatched. Here the CDR3 DNA reads TGCGCCAGCAGCCAACCCCTAGCGGGAGGGAACTATATAGCCAAAAACATTCAGTACTTC. Residues: CASSQPLAGGNYIAKNIQYF.

This chain joins TRBV4-1 and TRBJ2-1; D remains unclear. V was clipped by 4 bases and J by 0 bases, with 13 bases between them. CDR1 and CDR2 (germline): MGHRA, YSYEKL. The CDR3 has 16 amino acids. The CDR3 sequence: CASSLVSRNSYNEQFF. The CDR3 nucleotides are TGCGCCAGCAGCCTGGTAAGCAGGAACTCCTACAATGAGCAGTTCTTC.

CDR3 bases: TGTGCCAGCAGCCAAGAGGGGTGGGCGTCCTACGAGCAGTACTTC. Translated, it gives CASSQEGWASYEQYF. V gene TRBV14 combines with J gene TRBJ2-7, with no clear D. Germline assignment: CDR1 SGHDN and CDR2 FVKESK. The CDR3 totals 15 residues. V was cut by 0 bases and J by 1 base, with 10 bases left in between.

The gene calls are TRBV5-4 and TRBJ2-1; 9 bases align to TRBD2. V gave up 1 base and J gave up 2 bases; unmatched junction bases: 7. In germline, CDR1 is SGHNT, CDR2 YYREEE (reference sequence). The CDR3 is made up of 17 amino acids. In DNA, the CDR3 is TGTGCCAGCAGCTTGTCAGCGGGAGGTTCGGCCTACAATGAGCAGTTCTTC. This codes for CASSLSAGGSAYNEQFF. The full variable domain, in which reference TRBV5-4 and TRBJ2-1 provide the parts outside the CDR3, is ETGVTQSPTHLIKTRGQQVTLRCSSQSGHNTVSWYQQALGQGPQFIFQYYREEENGRGNFPPRFSGLQFPNYSSELNVNALELDDSALYLCASSLSAGGSAYNEQFFGPGTRLTVL.

V is TRBV13 and J is TRBJ2-2; no firm D call. The CDR3 is 16 amino acids. Germline V lookup: CDR1 PRHDT, CDR2 FYEKMQ (reference sequence). V lost 5 bases and J 2 bases, leaving 15 bases between the germline ends. In nucleotides, the CDR3 is TGTGCCAGCAGCCCCCCCGGTCTACCTAACACCGGGGAGCTGTTTTTT. Translating it yields CASSPPGLPNTGELFF.

This chain joins TRBV7-9 and TRBJ1-2; D perhaps matches TRBD1 (5 bases). Germline lookup yields CDR1 SEHNR and CDR2 FQNEAQ (reference sequence). Trimming removed 1 base at V and 5 bases at J, with 11 bases between. CDR3 length: 14 residues. CDR3 loop: CASSLVEGLYGYTF. The CDR3 nucleotides are TGTGCCAGCAGCTTAGTAGAGGGGTTATATGGCTACACCTTC.

V and J are TRBV18 and TRBJ2-1; a weak D match, TRBD1 (5 bases). The germline V gene encodes CDR1 KGHSH and CDR2 LQKENI. The V end lost 3 bases, the J end lost 8 bases, and 8 bases lay between the germline ends. CDR3 length equals 12 residues. The CDR3 reads CASSPDSYEQFF. CDR3 bases: TGTGCCAGCTCACCCGACAGCTATGAGCAGTTCTTC.

The chain employs TRBV15 and TRBJ2-1, with 7 bases that match TRBD1. The CDR3 runs 13 residues. Germline CDR1 reads LNHNV; CDR2 reads YYDKDF (reference sequence). V lost 6 bases, J lost 8 bases, and 7 bases stayed unmatched. CDR3 nucleotide sequence: TGTGCCACCAGGAGGGGGCGCGAGGATGAGCAGTTCTTC. This sequence encodes CATRRGREDEQFF.

Notes on this clone: Compared with germline, one end of the junction differs, possibly owing to a read error. For the CDR3, the DNA is TGTGCCATCAGCCCCTATCTAAGCAATGAACAGTTCTTC. Translated, it gives CAISPYLSNEQFF. The gene calls are TRBV10-3 and TRBJ2-1, with D hard to call. Germline V gene data show CDR1 as ENHRY and CDR2 as SYGVKD. The CDR3 covers 13 residues.

V is TRBV7-3 and J is TRBJ2-3, with TRBD2 matching over 10 bases. CDR1 is SGHTA and CDR2 is FQGTGA in the germline V gene. V was pared by 5 bases and J by 1 base, with 6 bases of the junction left unmatched. The CDR3 contains 16 residues. The CDR3 DNA reads as TGTGCCAGCAGCCTAAGCGGGGGGGGCGGCACAGATACGCAGTATTTT. This codes for CASSLSGGGGTDTQYF.

This clone was seen only once. V usage is TRBV5-4 and J usage is TRBJ1-4; D is possibly TRBD1 (5 bases). The germline V gene has CDR1 SGHNT and CDR2 YYREEE (reference sequence). This CDR3 region has 13 residues. Deletions cut 3 bases from V and 7 bases from J, with 10 bases between. CDR3 coding DNA: TGTGCCAGCAGCTATTTTGGGGGTGAAAAACTGTTTTTT. Translated, it gives CASSYFGGEKLFF.

This clone appeared a single time. This sequence joins TRBV9 and TRBJ1-4; no firm D call. CDR3 length: 14 residues. V lost 5 bases to trimming and J lost 3 bases, with 11 bases between them. Germline assignment: CDR1 SGDLS and CDR2 YYNGEE. The CDR3 protein is CASSLNGANEKLFF. The CDR3 DNA reads as TGTGCCAGCAGTCTCAATGGAGCTAATGAAAAACTGTTTTTT. The full variable domain, in which reference TRBV9 and TRBJ1-4 provide the parts outside the CDR3, is DSGVTQTPKHLITATGQRVTLRCSPRSGDLSVYWYQQSLDQGLQFLIQYYNGEERAKGNILERFSAQQFPDLHSELNLSSLELGDSALYFCASSLNGANEKLFFGSGTQLSVL.

The V gene is TRBV6-1, the J gene TRBJ2-7; perhaps TRBD2 as D (6 bases). The germline V gene has CDR1 MNHNS and CDR2 SASEGT. Between the trimmed V and J ends, which lost 6 bases and 3 bases, there was a span of 18 bases. This CDR3 region has 15 residues. For the CDR3, the DNA is TGTGCCAGCAGGGGGATGTTGGGGACTTACTACGAGCAGTACTTC. Encoded protein: CASRGMLGTYYEQYF.

The V call is TRBV5-1, the J call TRBJ1-2; no firm D call. The germline V gene encodes CDR1 SGHRS and CDR2 YFSETQ. V was clipped by 4 bases and J by 5 bases, with 18 bases between them. CDR3 length: 15 amino acids. CDR3 loop: CASSPQMDGGYGYTF. The CDR3 DNA reads TGCGCCAGCAGCCCTCAGATGGATGGTGGATATGGCTACACCTTC. Supplemented by reference TRBV5-1 and TRBJ1-2, the full variable domain reads KAGVTQTPRYLIKTRGQQVTLSCSPISGHRSVSWYQQTPGQGLQFLFEYFSETQRNKGNFPGRFSGRQFSNSRSEMNVSTLELGDSALYLCASSPQMDGGYGYTFGSGTRLTVV.

The chain carries TRBV5-6 and TRBJ1-3, with unresolved D. The CDR3 has 13 amino acids. The germline V and J ends were trimmed by 0 bases and 4 bases, with 5 bases remaining between them. CDR1 and CDR2 (germline): SGHDT, YYEEEE. The CDR3 protein is CASSLAEGNTIYF. The DNA of the CDR3 is TGTGCCAGCAGCTTGGCTGAAGGAAACACCATATATTTT.

This clone was seen a single time. The chain couples TRBV28 to TRBJ1-6, with D uncertain. Trimming removed 5 bases from V and 8 bases from J, with 13 bases in between. CDR3 size: 14 residues. The germline CDR1 and CDR2 sequences are MDHEN and SYDVKM. In DNA form, the CDR3 reads TGTGCCAGCAGTGAAAGACCGGTCGATTCACCCCTCCACTTT. Residues: CASSERPVDSPLHF.

CDR3: CASSPLAGLNYEQYF. In DNA form, the CDR3 reads TGTGCCAGCAGTCCCCTCGCGGGGCTAAACTACGAGCAGTACTTC. This chain connects TRBV27 to TRBJ2-7, with D perhaps matching TRBD2 (6 bases). Per germline, CDR1 MNHEY and CDR2 SMNVEV (reference sequence). V lost 5 bases to trimming and J lost 3 bases, with 17 bases between them. This CDR3 is built from 15 residues.

V gene TRBV30 combines with J gene TRBJ2-3, with TRBD1 identical over 8 bases. The CDR3 length is 14 residues. V shed 5 bases and J 6 bases; nucleotides not matched to a gene: 10. Germline CDR1 is GTSNPN and CDR2 is SVGIG (reference sequence). The CDR3 coding sequence is TGTGCCTGGGACGGACAGGGAGTGTTTGATACGCAGTATTTT. It specifies CAWDGQGVFDTQYF.

This clone appeared a single time. This chain connects TRBV4-1 to TRBJ1-5, with D perhaps matching TRBD1 (5 bases). This CDR3 contains 14 residues. With 4 bases removed from V and 8 bases from J, the gap between germline ends came to 15 bases. The V gene's germline CDR1 is MGHRA and CDR2 YSYEKL. The CDR3 nucleotides are TGCGCCAGCAGCCCTGAGGAGGGGTTCAAGCCCCAGCATTTT. This codes for CASSPEEGFKPQHF.

The chain uses TRBV14 and TRBJ1-4; D not resolved. V lost 3 bases, J lost 3 bases, and 14 bases lay in between. This CDR3 is 16 amino acids long. In germline, CDR1 is SGHDN, CDR2 FVKESK. CDR3 nucleotide sequence: TGTGCCAGCAGCCACCTTGGACGGGAGGCTAATGAAAAACTGTTTTTT. Its translation: CASSHLGREANEKLFF.

The chain carries TRBV5-6 and TRBJ2-3; TRBD2 matches 9 bases. The CDR3 length is 18 residues. Germline V gene lookup returns CDR1 SGHDT and CDR2 YYEEEE. V shed 0 bases, J shed 1 base, and the junction held 9 bases outside the gene matches. CDR3 region: CASSLDIGGRAGTDTQYF. The CDR3, as DNA: TGTGCCAGCAGCTTGGATATCGGCGGGAGGGCCGGCACAGATACGCAGTATTTT.